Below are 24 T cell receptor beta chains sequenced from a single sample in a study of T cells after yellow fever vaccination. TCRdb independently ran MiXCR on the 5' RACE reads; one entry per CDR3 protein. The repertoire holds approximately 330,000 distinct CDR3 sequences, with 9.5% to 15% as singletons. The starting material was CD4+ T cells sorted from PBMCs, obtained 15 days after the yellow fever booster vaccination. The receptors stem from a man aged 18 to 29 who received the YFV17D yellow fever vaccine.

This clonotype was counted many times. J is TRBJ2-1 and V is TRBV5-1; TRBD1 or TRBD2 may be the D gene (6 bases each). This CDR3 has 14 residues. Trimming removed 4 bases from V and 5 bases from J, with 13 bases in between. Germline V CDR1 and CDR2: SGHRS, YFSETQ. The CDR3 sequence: CASSMRGVHNEQFF. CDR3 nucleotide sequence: TGCGCCAGCAGCATGAGGGGGGTACACAATGAGCAGTTCTTC.

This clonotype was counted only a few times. The CDR3 spells CASSKGRPNTEAFF. The DNA of the CDR3 is TGTGCCAGCAGCAAGGGACGGCCGAACACTGAAGCTTTCTTT. This chain connects TRBV13 to TRBJ1-1, with D tentatively TRBD1 (5 bases). This CDR3 region has 14 residues. The germline V gene has CDR1 PRHDT and CDR2 FYEKMQ (reference sequence). V was pared by 5 bases and J by 1 base, with 11 bases between.

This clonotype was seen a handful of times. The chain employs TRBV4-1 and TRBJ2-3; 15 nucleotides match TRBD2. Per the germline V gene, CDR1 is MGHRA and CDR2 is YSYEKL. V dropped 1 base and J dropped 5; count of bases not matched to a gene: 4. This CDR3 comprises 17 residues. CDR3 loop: CASSQGTSGGARDTQYF. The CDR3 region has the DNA TGCGCCAGCAGCCAAGGGACTAGCGGGGGGGCAAGAGATACGCAGTATTTT.

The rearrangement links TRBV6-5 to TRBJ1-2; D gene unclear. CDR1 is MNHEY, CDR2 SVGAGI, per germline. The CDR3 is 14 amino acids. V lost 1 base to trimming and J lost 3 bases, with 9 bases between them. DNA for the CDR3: TGTGCCAGCAGTTACTTCCAGGATGACTATGGCTACACCTTC. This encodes CASSYFQDDYGYTF.

This CDR3 reads CASRPPGQGTLGSSPLHF. The CDR3 nucleotides are TGTGCCAGCAGGCCACCGGGACAGGGGACTCTAGGGTCTTCACCCCTCCACTTT. The genes are TRBV2 and TRBJ1-6; TRBD1 matches at 10 bases. Germline V gene data show CDR1 as SNHLY and CDR2 as FYNNEI. J was trimmed by 9 bases and V by 6 bases; bases with no gene match: 17. This CDR3 has 18 residues.

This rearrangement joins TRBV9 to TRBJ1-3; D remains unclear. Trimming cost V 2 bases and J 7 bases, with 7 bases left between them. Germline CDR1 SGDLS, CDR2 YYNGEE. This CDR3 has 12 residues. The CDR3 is CASSVPGNTIYF. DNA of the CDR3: TGTGCCAGCAGCGTCCCCGGGAACACCATATATTTT.

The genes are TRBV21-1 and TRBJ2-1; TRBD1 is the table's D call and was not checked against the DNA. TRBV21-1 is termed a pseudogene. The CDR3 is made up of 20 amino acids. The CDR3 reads CASSKEGAATGPVQPYEQFF. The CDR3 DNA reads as TGTGCCAGCAGCAAAGAGGGGGCGGCCACAGGGCCCGTCCAACCCTATGAGCAGTTCTTC.

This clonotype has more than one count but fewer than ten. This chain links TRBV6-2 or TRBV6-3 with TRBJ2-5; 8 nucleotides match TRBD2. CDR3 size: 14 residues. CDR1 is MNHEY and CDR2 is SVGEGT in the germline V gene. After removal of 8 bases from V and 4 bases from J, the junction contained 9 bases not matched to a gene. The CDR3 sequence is CASSQAGGGETQYF. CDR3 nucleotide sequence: TGTGCCAGCTCGCAGGCGGGAGGCGGAGAGACCCAGTACTTC.

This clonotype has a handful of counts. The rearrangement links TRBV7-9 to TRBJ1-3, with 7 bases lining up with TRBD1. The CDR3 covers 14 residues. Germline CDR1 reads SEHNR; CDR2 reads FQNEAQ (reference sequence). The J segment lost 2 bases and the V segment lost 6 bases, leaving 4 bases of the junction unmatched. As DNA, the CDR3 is TGTGCCAGCAGTTATACAGGGGCTGGAAACACCATATATTTT. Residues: CASSYTGAGNTIYF.

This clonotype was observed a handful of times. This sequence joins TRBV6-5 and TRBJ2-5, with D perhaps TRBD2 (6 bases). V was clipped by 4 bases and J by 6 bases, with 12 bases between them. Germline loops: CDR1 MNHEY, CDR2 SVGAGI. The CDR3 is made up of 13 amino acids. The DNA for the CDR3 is TGTGCCAGCAGTTCGACTAGGGCGAAGACCCAGTACTTC. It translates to CASSSTRAKTQYF.

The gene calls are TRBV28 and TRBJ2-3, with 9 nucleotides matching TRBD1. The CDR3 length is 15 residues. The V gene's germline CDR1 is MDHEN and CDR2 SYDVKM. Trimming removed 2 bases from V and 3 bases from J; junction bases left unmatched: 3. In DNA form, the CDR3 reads TGTGCCAGCAGTTTACTCGGACAGGGGACAGATACGCAGTATTTT. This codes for CASSLLGQGTDTQYF.

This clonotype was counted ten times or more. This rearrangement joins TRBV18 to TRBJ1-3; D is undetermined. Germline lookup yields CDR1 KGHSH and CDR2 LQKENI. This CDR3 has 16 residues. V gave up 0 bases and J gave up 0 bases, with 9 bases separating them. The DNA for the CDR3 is TGTGCCAGCTCACCACCGAGTTCACGCTCTGGAAACACCATATATTTT. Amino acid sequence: CASSPPSSRSGNTIYF.

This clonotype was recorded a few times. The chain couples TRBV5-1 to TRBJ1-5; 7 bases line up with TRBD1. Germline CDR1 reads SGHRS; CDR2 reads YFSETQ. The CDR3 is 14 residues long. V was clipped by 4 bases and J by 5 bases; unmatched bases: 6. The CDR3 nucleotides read TGCGCCAGCAGCCTCGGGACAGCCGATCAGCCCCAGCATTTT. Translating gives CASSLGTADQPQHF.

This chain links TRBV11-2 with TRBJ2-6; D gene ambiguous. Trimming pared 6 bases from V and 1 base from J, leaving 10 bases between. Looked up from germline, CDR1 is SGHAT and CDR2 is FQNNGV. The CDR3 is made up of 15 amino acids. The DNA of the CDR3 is TGTGCCAGCAGGCTGGCTTTTTCTGGGGCCAACGTCCTGACTTTC. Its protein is CASRLAFSGANVLTF.

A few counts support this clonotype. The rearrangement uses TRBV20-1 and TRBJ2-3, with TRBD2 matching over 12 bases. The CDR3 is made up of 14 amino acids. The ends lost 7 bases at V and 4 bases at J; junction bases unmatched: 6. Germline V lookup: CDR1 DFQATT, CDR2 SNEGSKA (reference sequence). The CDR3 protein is CSVRPSGGADTQYF. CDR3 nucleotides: TGCAGTGTCCGACCTAGCGGGGGGGCAGATACGCAGTATTTT.

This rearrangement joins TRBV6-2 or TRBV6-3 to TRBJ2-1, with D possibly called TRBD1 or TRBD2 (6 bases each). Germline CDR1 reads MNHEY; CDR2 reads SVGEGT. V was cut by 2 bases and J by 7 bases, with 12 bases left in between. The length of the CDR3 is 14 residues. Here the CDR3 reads CASSYGGRLNEQFF. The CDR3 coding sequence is TGTGCCAGCAGTTACGGGGGGCGCCTAAATGAGCAGTTCTTC.

CDR3 sequence: CASSSLAGSQETQYF. As DNA, the CDR3 is TGTGCCAGCAGTTCCTTAGCCGGGAGCCAAGAGACCCAGTACTTC. This sequence joins TRBV12-3 or TRBV12-4 and TRBJ2-5; a possible D gene is TRBD2 (6 bases). V was pared by 4 bases and J by 1 base, with 13 bases between. This CDR3 spans 15 amino acids.

CDR3 DNA: TGCGCCAGCAGCCGAAAGGATAACTATGGCTACACCTTC. Translated: CASSRKDNYGYTF. The genes are TRBV4-1 and TRBJ1-2; D remains ambiguous. The germline CDR1 and CDR2 sequences are MGHRA and YSYEKL. The CDR3 is made up of 13 amino acids. V lost 4 bases, J lost 1 base, and 7 bases lay in between.

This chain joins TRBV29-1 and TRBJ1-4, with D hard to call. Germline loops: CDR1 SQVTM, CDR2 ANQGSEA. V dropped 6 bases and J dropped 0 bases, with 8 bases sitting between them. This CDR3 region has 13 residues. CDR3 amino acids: CSVETATNEKLFF. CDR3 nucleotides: TGCAGCGTCGAGACCGCAACTAATGAAAAACTGTTTTTT. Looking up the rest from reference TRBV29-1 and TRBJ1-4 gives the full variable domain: SAVISQKPSRDICQRGTSLTIQCQVDSQVTMMFWYRQQPGQSLTLIATANQGSEATYESGFVIDKFPISRPNLTFSTLTVSNMSPEDSSIYLCSVETATNEKLFFGSGTQLSVL.

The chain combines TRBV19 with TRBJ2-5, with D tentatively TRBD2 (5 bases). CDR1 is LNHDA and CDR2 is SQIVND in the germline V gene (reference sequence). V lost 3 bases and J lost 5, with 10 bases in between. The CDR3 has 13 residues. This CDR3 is CASSMGREETQYF. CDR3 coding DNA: TGTGCCAGTAGTATGGGAAGGGAGGAGACCCAGTACTTC.

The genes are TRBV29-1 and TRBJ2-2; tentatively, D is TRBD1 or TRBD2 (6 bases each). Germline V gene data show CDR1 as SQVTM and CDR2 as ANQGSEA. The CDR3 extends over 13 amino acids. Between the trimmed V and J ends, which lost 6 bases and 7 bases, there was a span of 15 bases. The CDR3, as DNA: TGCAGCGTGGTACAGGGAGGCGGCGGGGAGCTGTTTTTT. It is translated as CSVVQGGGGELFF.

Here the CDR3 DNA reads TGTGCCAGCAGCCAATTAAGTGGGGCTAACAATGAGCAGTTCTTC. Protein product: CASSQLSGANNEQFF. The chain carries TRBV3-1 and TRBJ2-1, with D possibly matching TRBD1 (5 bases). The germline gives CDR1 LGHDT, CDR2 YNNKEL (reference sequence). V lost 2 bases and J 5 bases, leaving 13 bases between the germline ends. The CDR3 sequence is 15 residues long.

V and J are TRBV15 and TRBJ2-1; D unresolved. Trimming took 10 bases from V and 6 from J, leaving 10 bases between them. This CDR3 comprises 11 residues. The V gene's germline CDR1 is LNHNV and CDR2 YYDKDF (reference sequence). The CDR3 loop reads CANPPGNEQFF. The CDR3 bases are TGTGCCAATCCGCCGGGCAATGAGCAGTTCTTC.

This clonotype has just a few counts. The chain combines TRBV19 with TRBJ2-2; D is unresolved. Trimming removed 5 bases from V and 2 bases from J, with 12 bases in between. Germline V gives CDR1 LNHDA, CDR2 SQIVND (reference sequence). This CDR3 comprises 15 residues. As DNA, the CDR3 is TGTGCCAGTAGTTCCCGGATGAGAAACACCGGGGAGCTGTTTTTT. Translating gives CASSSRMRNTGELFF.